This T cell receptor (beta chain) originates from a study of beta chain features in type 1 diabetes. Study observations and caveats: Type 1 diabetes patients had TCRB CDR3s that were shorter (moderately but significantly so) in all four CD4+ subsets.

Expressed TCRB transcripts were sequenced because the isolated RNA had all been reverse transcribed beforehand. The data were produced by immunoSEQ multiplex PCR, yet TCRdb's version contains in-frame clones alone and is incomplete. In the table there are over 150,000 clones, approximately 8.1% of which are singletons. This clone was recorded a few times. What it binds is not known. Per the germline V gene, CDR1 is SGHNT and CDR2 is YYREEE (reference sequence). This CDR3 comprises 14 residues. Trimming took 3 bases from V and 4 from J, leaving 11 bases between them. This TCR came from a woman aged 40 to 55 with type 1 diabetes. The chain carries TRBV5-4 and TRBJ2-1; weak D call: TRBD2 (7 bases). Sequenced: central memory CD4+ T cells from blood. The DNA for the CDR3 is TGTGCCAGCAGCTCACAGGGACTATACAATGAGCAGTTCTTC. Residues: CASSSQGLYNEQFF.